This T cell receptor (beta chain) emerged from a study of human thymus T cells. Here immunoSEQ multiplex PCR was the method, and the copy in TCRdb shows in-frame clones only, minus some. The sample has some 120,000 clones; around 94% are singletons. Thymus specimens were resections from corrective heart surgery. The V end was cut by 5 bases, the J end by 7 bases, with 17 bases between. Germline V CDR1 and CDR2: SGHAT, FQNNGV. This CDR3 comprises 14 residues. The receptor's source is a boy younger than two with a congenital heart defect but otherwise immunologically healthy. The chain is built from TRBV11-2 and TRBJ1-2; weak D call: TRBD1 (5 bases). Sequenced material: thymus tissue. Here the CDR3 DNA reads TGTGCCAGCAGCCCAGGGACGGGTCCCAGTGGCTACACCTTC. This codes for CASSPGTGPSGYTF.